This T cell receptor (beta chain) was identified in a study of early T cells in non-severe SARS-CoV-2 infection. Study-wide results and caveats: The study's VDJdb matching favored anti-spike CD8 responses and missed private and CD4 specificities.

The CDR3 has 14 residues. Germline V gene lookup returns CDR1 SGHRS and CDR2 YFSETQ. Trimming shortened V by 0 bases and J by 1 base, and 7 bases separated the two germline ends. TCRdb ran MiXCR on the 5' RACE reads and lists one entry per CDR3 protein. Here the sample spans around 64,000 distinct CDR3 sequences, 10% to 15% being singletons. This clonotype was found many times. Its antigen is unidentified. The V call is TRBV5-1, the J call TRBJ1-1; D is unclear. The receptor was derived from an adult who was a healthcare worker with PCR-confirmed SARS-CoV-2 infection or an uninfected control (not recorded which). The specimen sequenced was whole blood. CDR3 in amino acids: CASSLEGKNTEAFF. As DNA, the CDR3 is TGCGCCAGCAGCTTGGAGGGCAAGAACACTGAAGCTTTCTTT. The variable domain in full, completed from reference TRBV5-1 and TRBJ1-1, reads KAGVTQTPRYLIKTRGQQVTLSCSPISGHRSVSWYQQTPGQGLQFLFEYFSETQRNKGNFPGRFSGRQFSNSRSEMNVSTLELGDSALYLCASSLEGKNTEAFFGQGTRLTVV.